This T cell receptor (beta chain) is drawn from a study of OX40 agonist ivuxolimab in advanced cancers. Study-level information: The group had a mean age of about 64 years, ranged from roughly 23 to 79, and was roughly 80% male.

Data came from immunoSEQ multiplex PCR; TCRdb stores just in-frame clones and leaves some out. The sample has over 80,000 clones, roughly 91% seen once. The count of this clone is one. Its antigen is currently unknown. Overall study results and limits: CD4+ T cells averaged fewer expanded clones than CD8+ T cells. Clonal expansion was seen in CD4+ and CD8+ blood T cells by week 6 at 0.1 to 3.0 mg/kg. Researchers did not establish what antigens the expanded peripheral T cells target.

Germline V lookup: CDR1 SGHTA, CDR2 FQGNSA. This CDR3 is built from 14 residues. Trimming took 2 bases from V and 4 from J, leaving 11 bases between them. The TCR originated in an adult with an advanced solid tumor such as melanoma, head and neck, liver or kidney cancer. The sequenced sample was CD4+ or CD8+ T cells sorted from blood, obtained in a trial of the OX40 agonist ivuxolimab. The chain recombines TRBV7-2 with TRBJ2-5, with D unclear. The CDR3 DNA is TGTGCCAGCAGCTTAAGTCGGACGGGAGAGACCCAGTACTTC. Residues: CASSLSRTGETQYF.